The sequence of this T cell receptor (beta chain) was determined in a study of molecular identifiers for immune sequencing clone quantification. For the study at large: With replicates, the RNA of about 21,000 or 97,000 naive CD8 cells was split five ways and four were sequenced.

J was trimmed by 3 bases and V by 6 bases; bases with no gene match: 7. Per the germline V gene, CDR1 is LNHDA and CDR2 is SQIVND (reference sequence). This CDR3 has 15 residues. Generation of bulk TCR libraries relied on previously described methods and listed TCR primers. TCRdb re-called the PCR reads with MiXCR, one entry per CDR3 protein. The profile shows over 600,000 distinct CDR3 sequences, nearly 20% of them singletons. Sorting recovered naive CD8 T cells on a CD8+CD4-CCR7+CD45RA+ profile. This TCR came from a human donor in good health. Some libraries in this study had Jurkat cell RNA spiked in. Source material: naive CD8+ T cells from blood, with Jurkat cell RNA spiked in. Indicated subset: FACS-sorted CD8+CD4-CCR7+CD45RA+ naive T cells. The chain recombines TRBV19 with TRBJ1-5; 8 nucleotides match TRBD1. The CDR3 nucleotides are TGTGCCAGTAGGGACAGGGCTCTTTTCAATCAGCCCCAGCATTTT. Its translation: CASRDRALFNQPQHF.